This T cell receptor (beta chain) emerged from a study of blood T cell repertoires in COVID-19. Study-level information: Specimens from acute and convalescent COVID-19 originated in the United States, Italy and Spain. PBMCs, B-cell-depleted T cells, or T cells were the source of the cDNA or gDNA that made up the material.

A word on this clone: Within the sample, other DNA sequences also encode this same CDR3.

Germline CDR1 and CDR2: MNHNS and SASEGT. The CDR3 extends over 16 amino acids. V was clipped by 4 bases and J by 3 bases; unmatched bases: 8. As handled by the study authors: Amplification of reference gene primers was used by the study to estimate nucleated cell counts. Here immunoSEQ multiplex PCR was the method, and the copy in TCRdb shows in-frame clones only, minus some. That table is the source of V, J and clone size, and D and trimming were worked out from the DNA. The data show 250,000 to 400,000 clones, approximately 87% seen once. Seattle cases were enrolled at active infection and followed longitudinally.

The receptor was isolated from a woman between 25 and 40 years old with COVID-19, enrolled during active disease. The V and J genes are TRBV6-1 and TRBJ2-3, with 9 positions matching TRBD2. Material for sequencing was peripheral blood. CDR3 in DNA: TGTGCCAGCAGTGGATTAGCGGGAGAGGGTACAGATACGCAGTATTTT. This codes for CASSGLAGEGTDTQYF.